This T cell receptor (beta chain) comes out of a study of blood T cells in healthy people across ages. The CDR3 totals 13 residues. CDR1 is MNHEY, CDR2 SVGEGT, per germline. Trimming cost V 6 bases and J 3 bases, with 11 bases left between them. This clonotype appeared a few times. A second about 7 to 11 cycle PCR used barcoded and J-beta primers. TCRdb re-analysed the 5' RACE reads in MiXCR, keeping a single row per CDR3 protein. This sample has under 1,000,000 distinct CDR3 sequences, with 35% to 40% found just once. This clonotype was sampled from a man between 18 and 29 years old in good health. The chain combines TRBV6-2 or TRBV6-3 with TRBJ1-2, with no clear D. The sample comprised blood. The DNA of the CDR3 is TGTGCCAGCAGGCCGATGACCTACTATGGCTACACCTTC. This translates into CASRPMTYYGYTF.